This T cell receptor (beta chain) was sequenced for a study of cytomegalovirus exposure and HLA in healthy donors. Study-level background: Ancestry clustering placed about four fifths of around 400 genotyped donors in the Caucasian-associated cluster.

Both 60 Vbeta primers and 13 Jbeta primers went into the PCR. Profiling relied on immunoSEQ multiplex PCR, and the TCRdb table lists in-frame clones only, not all of them. The data show 100,000 to 150,000 clones, less than 85% seen once. The sequence came from a woman aged 40 to 49 in good health and CMV-seronegative. Sequenced material: PBMCs.

DNA of the CDR3: TGCGCCAGCAGCCAAGATGGGGGTGCGGGACTAGCGGGAGGGAGCACAGATACGCAGTATTTT. Its protein product is CASSQDGGAGLAGGSTDTQYF. The chain combines TRBV4-1 with TRBJ2-3; 16 bases match TRBD2. Germline-derived CDR1 and CDR2 are MGHRA and YSYEKL. V lost 0 bases, J lost 0 bases, and 9 bases stayed unmatched. This CDR3 has 21 amino acids.